This T cell receptor (beta chain) was profiled in a study of CD8 T cells in ankylosing spondylitis. A word on this clonotype: Its antigen remains unidentified.

TCRdb analysed the 5' RACE reads with MiXCR anew, one entry per CDR3 protein. This table holds about 450,000 distinct CDR3 sequences, approximately 26% found once. Findings and limits, study-wide: Within ankylosing spondylitis blood, a TCR beta motif made up of under 10 highly homologous variants appeared to be characteristic.

V shed 3 bases and J 4 bases; nucleotides not matched to a gene: 7. The CDR3 is made up of 17 amino acids. CDR1 is SNHLY and CDR2 is FYNNEI in the germline V gene. The specimen was blood, either unsorted or a sorted T cell fraction (not recorded which). The sequence came from a male donor with ankylosing spondylitis. V gene TRBV2 combines with J gene TRBJ2-5; 14 positions match TRBD2. CDR3 sequence (DNA): TGTGCCAGCAGTGAGGGGACTAGCGGGAGCTTTGGAGAGACCCAGTACTTC. Protein sequence: CASSEGTSGSFGETQYF.